These T cell receptor beta chains were read from a single sample in a study of regulatory and conventional T cells in breast cancer. From the PCR reads, TCRdb called clonotypes with MiXCR, one entry per CDR3 protein. This sample yields roughly 16,000 distinct CDR3 sequences, of which approximately 32% are seen a single time; approximately 1.5% belongs to the top ten. Sequenced input: conventional T cells from blood. The receptors come from a female donor in good health. CDR3s include the opening cysteine and the closing phenylalanine or tryptophan. The D gene is left open where the match is weak. Clone sizes are given selectively: once, few, many, or a class where the clone is expanded.

CASSRNGLAGGSYTDTQYF,TGTGCCAGCAGCCGCAACGGACTAGCGGGGGGCTCCTACACAGATACGCAGTATTTT,few,TRBV7-2,TRBJ2-3,TRBD2
CASSADRVSGNTIYF,TGTGCCAGCAGCGCCGACAGGGTCTCTGGAAACACCATATATTTT,few,TRBV7-9,TRBJ1-3,TRBD1
CASSLGPQPEHF,TGTGCCAGCAGTTTAGGGCCTCAGCCCGAGCATTTT,.,TRBV12-3/TRBV12-4,TRBJ1-5,.
CSTEGTKNTEAFF,TGCAGCACCGAGGGGACTAAAAACACTGAAGCTTTCTTT,many,TRBV29-1,TRBJ1-1,.
CASSRGVSSPLHF,TGTGCCAGCTCACGAGGGGTGAGTTCACCCCTCCACTTT,.,TRBV18,TRBJ1-6,.
CASSPGLAGGDTQYF,TGTGCCAGCAGCCCGGGACTAGCGGGGGGTGATACGCAGTATTTT,.,TRBV7-3,TRBJ2-3,TRBD2
CASTPLVGGSTEAFF,TGTGCCAGCACTCCTCTCGTGGGGGGGAGCACTGAAGCTTTCTTT,few,TRBV12-3/TRBV12-4,TRBJ1-1,.
CASSLTGRSDEQYF,TGTGCCAGCAGTTTAACAGGGAGGTCGGACGAGCAGTACTTC,medium-sized,TRBV12-3/TRBV12-4,TRBJ2-7,.
CSADQSGRAEEQFF,TGCAGTGCCGACCAGAGCGGGAGGGCCGAAGAGCAGTTCTTC,few,TRBV20-1,TRBJ2-1,TRBD2
CASSQGARTATLETQYF,TGTGCCAGCAGCCAAGGGGCCCGGACCGCAACTCTGGAGACCCAGTACTTC,.,TRBV3-1,TRBJ2-5,.
CASGLGVFTEAFF,TGTGCCAGCGGCTTAGGGGTGTTCACTGAAGCTTTCTTT,.,TRBV7-2,TRBJ1-1,.
CASSYEGGGWSTQYF,TGTGCCAGCAGTTACGAAGGCGGGGGCTGGAGTACGCAGTATTTT,few,TRBV6-5,TRBJ2-3,.
CASSVGSPTEAFF,TGCGCCAGCAGTGTCGGGTCCCCCACTGAAGCTTTCTTT,large,TRBV4-3,TRBJ1-1,.